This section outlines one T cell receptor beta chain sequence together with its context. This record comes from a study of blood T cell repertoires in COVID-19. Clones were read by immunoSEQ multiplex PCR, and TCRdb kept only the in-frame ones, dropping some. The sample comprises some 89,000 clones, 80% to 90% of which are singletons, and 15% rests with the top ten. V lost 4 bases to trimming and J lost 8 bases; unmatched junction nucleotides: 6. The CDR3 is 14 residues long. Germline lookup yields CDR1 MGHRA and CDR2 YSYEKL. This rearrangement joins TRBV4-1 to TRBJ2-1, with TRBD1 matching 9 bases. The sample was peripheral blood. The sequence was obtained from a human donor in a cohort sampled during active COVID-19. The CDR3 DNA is TGCGCCAGCAGCCTGGGACAGGGTGGAGATGAGCAGTTCTTC. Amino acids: CASSLGQGGDEQFF.